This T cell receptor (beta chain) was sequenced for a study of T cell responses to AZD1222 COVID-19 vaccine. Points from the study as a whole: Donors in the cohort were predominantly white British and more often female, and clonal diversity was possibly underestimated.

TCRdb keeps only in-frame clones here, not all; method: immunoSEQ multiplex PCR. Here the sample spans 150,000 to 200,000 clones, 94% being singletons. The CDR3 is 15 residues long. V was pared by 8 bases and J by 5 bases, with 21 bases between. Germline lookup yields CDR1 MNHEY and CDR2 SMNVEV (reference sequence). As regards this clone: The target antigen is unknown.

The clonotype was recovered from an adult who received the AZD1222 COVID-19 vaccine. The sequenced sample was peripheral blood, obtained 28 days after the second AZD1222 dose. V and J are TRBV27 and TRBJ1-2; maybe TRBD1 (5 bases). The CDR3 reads CASGARTGTGYGYTF. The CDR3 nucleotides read TGTGCCAGCGGAGCACGTACCGGGACGGGATATGGCTACACCTTC.